One and the same sample provided the 13 T cell receptor beta chains below, sequenced in a study of beta chain features in type 1 diabetes. The study's findings and limits: Researchers report that Type 1 diabetes patients had moderately but significantly shorter TCRB CDR3s across all four CD4+ subsets.

Expressed TCRB transcripts were sequenced because the isolated RNA had all been reverse transcribed beforehand. Method: immunoSEQ multiplex PCR; TCRdb's copy keeps in-frame clones and lacks some. The data hold hundreds of thousands of clones, with around 16% observed a single time. These receptors' antigens are unknown. Material for sequencing was naive CD4+ T cells from blood. These receptors were collected from a man aged 18 to 30 with type 1 diabetes.

The J gene is TRBJ2-5, the V gene TRBV6-5; TRBD1 agrees at 7 bases. V lost 7 bases to trimming and J lost 0 bases; unmatched junction nucleotides: 2. Germline CDR1 and CDR2: MNHEY and SVGAGI. The CDR3 loop spans 13 amino acids. CDR3: CASKQGYQETQYF. In nucleotides, the CDR3 is TGTGCCAGCAAACAGGGGTACCAAGAGACCCAGTACTTC.

This sequence joins TRBV19 and TRBJ1-5, with D uncertain. The V gene's germline CDR1 is LNHDA and CDR2 SQIVND (reference sequence). There are 15 residues in the CDR3. Trimming stripped 4 bases from V and 1 base from J, with 11 bases between. CDR3 coding DNA: TGTGCCAGTAGTACGCCGCAGGCCAGCAATCAGCCCCAGCATTTT. It translates to CASSTPQASNQPQHF. Combining the CDR3 with reference TRBV19 and TRBJ1-5 gives the whole variable domain DGGITQSPKYLFRKEGQNVTLSCEQNLNHDAMYWYRQDPGQGLRLIYYSQIVNDFQKGDIAEGYSVSREKKESFPLTVTSAQKNPTAFYLCASSTPQASNQPQHFGDGTRLSIL.

J is TRBJ2-7 and V is TRBV4-1; TRBD2 matches 12 bases. The CDR3 has 17 residues. With 0 bases clipped from V and 3 bases from J, the junction kept 6 bases outside the gene matches. Germline assignment: CDR1 MGHRA and CDR2 YSYEKL. CDR3 sequence (DNA): TGCGCCAGCAGCCAAGATGGGCTAGCGGGAGGGTTCTACGAGCAGTACTTC. Encoded protein: CASSQDGLAGGFYEQYF.

This rearrangement joins TRBV28 to TRBJ2-5, with TRBD1 matching 7 bases. The V gene end was trimmed by 4 bases and the J gene end by 8 bases; junction bases not matched to a gene: 7. Per germline, CDR1 MDHEN and CDR2 SYDVKM. This CDR3 contains 13 residues. In DNA form, the CDR3 reads TGTGCCAGCAGTTCTCGACAGGGCCCAACCCAGTACTTC. Its protein product is CASSSRQGPTQYF.

This clone was detected only a few times. The rearrangement joins TRBV9 to TRBJ2-7; TRBD2 might be the D (6 bases). The V end lost 7 bases, the J end lost 4 bases, and 18 bases lay between the germline ends. The CDR3 is 14 amino acids. Germline V gene lookup returns CDR1 SGDLS and CDR2 YYNGEE. CDR3 residues: CASGPGDAVYEQYF. CDR3 in DNA: TGTGCCAGCGGACCGGGGGACGCTGTATACGAGCAGTACTTC.

The table lists this clone with a few counts. The chain links TRBV30 to TRBJ2-7, with D tentatively TRBD2 (5 bases). The length of the CDR3 is 11 residues. The V end lost 2 bases, the J end lost 10 bases, and 12 bases lay between the germline ends. Germline CDR1 GTSNPN, CDR2 SVGIG (reference sequence). The CDR3 protein is CAWSTSTEQYF. CDR3 DNA sequence: TGTGCCTGGAGTACTAGTACGGAACAGTACTTC.

This clone has a handful of counts. The chain couples TRBV7-2 to TRBJ2-4; D unresolved. Germline V gives CDR1 SGHTA, CDR2 FQGNSA. The CDR3 length is 11 residues. Trimming left V 3 bases short and J 8 bases short, with 5 bases between. In DNA, the CDR3 is TGTGCCAGCAGCTTGGCGGACATTCAGTACTTC. Translated, it gives CASSLADIQYF.

The chain recombines TRBV6-5 with TRBJ2-5, with a tentative D call TRBD2 (6 bases). Germline values: CDR1 MNHEY, CDR2 SVGAGI. This CDR3 has 14 residues. The V and J ends lost 4 bases and 5 bases respectively, with 14 bases between them. CDR3: CASSSRAGRETQYF. CDR3 sequence (DNA): TGTGCCAGCAGTTCTCGGGCGGGAAGGGAGACCCAGTACTTC.

There are a few counts of this clone. The genes are TRBV7-2 and TRBJ2-1, with D maybe TRBD2 (6 bases). CDR1 and CDR2 from the germline V gene are SGHTA and FQGNSA. There are 14 residues in the CDR3. The V gene lost 4 bases and the J gene lost 6 bases, with 13 bases spanning the gap. CDR3 residues: CASSSQAAGNEQFF. The CDR3, as DNA: TGTGCCAGCAGCTCCCAGGCAGCGGGCAATGAGCAGTTCTTC.

The chain has TRBV7-2 and TRBJ2-7; D possibly corresponds to TRBD2 (5 bases). The V end was cut by 8 bases, the J end by 5 bases, with 25 bases between. Germline-derived CDR1 and CDR2 are SGHTA and FQGNSA. This CDR3 contains 16 residues. The chain's CDR3 is CASGPRGGLQAHEQYF. Written as DNA, the CDR3 is TGTGCCAGCGGTCCTCGAGGAGGACTCCAGGCCCACGAGCAGTACTTC.

This clone was observed a few times. The DNA of the CDR3 is TGTGCCATCAGCTATGGACAGGGGAGAGACACCGGGGAGCTGTTTTTT. It is translated as CAISYGQGRDTGELFF. This chain connects TRBV10-3 to TRBJ2-2; TRBD1 agrees at 9 bases. J lost 3 bases, V lost 6 bases, and 8 bases had no gene match. The CDR3 is 16 residues long. Germline V lookup: CDR1 ENHRY, CDR2 SYGVKD.

This clone was seen only a few times. The chain combines TRBV29-1 with TRBJ2-7; 10 bases match TRBD2. Germline CDR1 SQVTM, CDR2 ANQGSEA. This CDR3 contains 16 residues. J lost 7 bases, V lost 0 bases, and 12 bases had no gene match. CDR3 protein: CSVEDPRAGGPGEQYF. In nucleotides, the CDR3 is TGCAGCGTTGAAGATCCCAGAGCGGGAGGGCCGGGGGAGCAGTACTTC.

The chain is built from TRBV5-1 and TRBJ1-2; 7 nucleotides line up with TRBD1. The CDR3 runs to 14 residues. CDR1 is SGHRS, CDR2 YFSETQ, per germline. V was pared by 4 bases and J by 14 bases, with 17 bases of the junction left unmatched. The CDR3 here is CASSVGQIYDGGTF. DNA for the CDR3: TGCGCCAGCAGCGTGGGACAGATCTATGATGGGGGGACCTTC. The full variable domain, in which reference TRBV5-1 and TRBJ1-2 provide the parts outside the CDR3, is KAGVTQTPRYLIKTRGQQVTLSCSPISGHRSVSWYQQTPGQGLQFLFEYFSETQRNKGNFPGRFSGRQFSNSRSEMNVSTLELGDSALYLCASSVGQIYDGGTFGSGTRLTVV.